This T cell receptor (beta chain) is from a study of blood T cell repertoires in COVID-19. CDR3 length: 19 residues. V was clipped by 5 bases and J by 3 bases; unmatched bases: 15. The V gene's germline CDR1 is SGHAT and CDR2 FQNNGV. Measured with immunoSEQ multiplex PCR; TCRdb has only the in-frame clones, and not every one. The table lists 150,000 or so clones, around four fifths of them singletons. The rearrangement links TRBV11-2 to TRBJ1-3; TRBD1 aligns across 11 bases. The sequenced material came from peripheral blood. This sequence originates from a woman of 80 years or more with acute or convalescent COVID-19. CDR3 loop: CASSPRPPGGTGGGNTIYF. In nucleotides, the CDR3 is TGTGCCAGCAGCCCCCGGCCGCCTGGCGGGACAGGGGGTGGAAACACCATATATTTT.